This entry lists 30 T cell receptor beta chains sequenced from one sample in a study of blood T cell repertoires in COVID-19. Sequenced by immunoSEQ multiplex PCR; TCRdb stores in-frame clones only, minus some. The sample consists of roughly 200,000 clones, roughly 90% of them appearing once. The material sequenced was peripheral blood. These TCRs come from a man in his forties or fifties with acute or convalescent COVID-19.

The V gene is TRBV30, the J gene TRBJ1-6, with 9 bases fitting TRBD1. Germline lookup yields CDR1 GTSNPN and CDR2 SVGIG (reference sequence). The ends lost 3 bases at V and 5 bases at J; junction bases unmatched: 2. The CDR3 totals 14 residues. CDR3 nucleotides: TGTGCCTGGAGAGGGGACAGGGATAATTCACCCCTCCACTTT. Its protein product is CAWRGDRDNSPLHF. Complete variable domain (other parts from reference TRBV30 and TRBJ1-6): SQTIHQWPATLVQPVGSPLSLECTVEGTSNPNLYWYRQAAGRGLQLLFYSVGIGQISSEVPQNLSASRPQDRQFILSSKKLLLSDSGFYLCAWRGDRDNSPLHFGNGTRLTVT.

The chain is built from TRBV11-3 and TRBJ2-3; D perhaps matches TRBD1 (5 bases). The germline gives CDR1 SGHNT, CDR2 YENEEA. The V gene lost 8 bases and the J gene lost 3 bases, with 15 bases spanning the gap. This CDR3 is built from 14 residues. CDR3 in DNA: TGTGCCAGCGGGCAGGGTAGAGGAACAGATACGCAGTATTTT. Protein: CASGQGRGTDTQYF.

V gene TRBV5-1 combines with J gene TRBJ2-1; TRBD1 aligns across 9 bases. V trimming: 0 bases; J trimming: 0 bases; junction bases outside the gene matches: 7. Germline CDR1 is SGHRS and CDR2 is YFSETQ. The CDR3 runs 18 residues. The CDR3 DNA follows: TGCGCCAGCAGCTTGGTGGGGACAGGGACGATCTCCTACAATGAGCAGTTCTTC. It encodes CASSLVGTGTISYNEQFF.

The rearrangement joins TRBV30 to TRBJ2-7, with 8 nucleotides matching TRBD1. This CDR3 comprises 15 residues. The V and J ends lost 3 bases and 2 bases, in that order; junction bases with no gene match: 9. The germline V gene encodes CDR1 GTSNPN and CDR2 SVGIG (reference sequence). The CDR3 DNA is TGTGCCTGGAGCCCCGGACAGGGCATACCCTACGAGCAGTACTTC. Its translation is CAWSPGQGIPYEQYF.

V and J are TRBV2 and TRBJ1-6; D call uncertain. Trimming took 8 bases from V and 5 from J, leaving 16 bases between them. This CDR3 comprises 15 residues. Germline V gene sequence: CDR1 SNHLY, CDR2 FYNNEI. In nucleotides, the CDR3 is TGTGCCAGCGCAACAACAGACGGTAATAATTCACCCCTCCACTTT. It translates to CASATTDGNNSPLHF.

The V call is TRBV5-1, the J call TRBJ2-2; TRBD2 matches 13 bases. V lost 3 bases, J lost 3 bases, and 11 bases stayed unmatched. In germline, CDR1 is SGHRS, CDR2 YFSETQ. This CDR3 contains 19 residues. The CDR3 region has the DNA TGCGCCAGCAGCTGGTCAACTAGCGGGGGGGCCGGGTACACCGGGGAGCTGTTTTTT. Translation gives CASSWSTSGGAGYTGELFF.

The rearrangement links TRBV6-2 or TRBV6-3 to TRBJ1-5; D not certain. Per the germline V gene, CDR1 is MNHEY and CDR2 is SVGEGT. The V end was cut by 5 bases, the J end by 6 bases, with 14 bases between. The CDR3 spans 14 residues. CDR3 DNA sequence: TGTGCCAGCAGTAACGGACTTTTCGGTCAGCCCCAGCATTTT. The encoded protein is CASSNGLFGQPQHF.

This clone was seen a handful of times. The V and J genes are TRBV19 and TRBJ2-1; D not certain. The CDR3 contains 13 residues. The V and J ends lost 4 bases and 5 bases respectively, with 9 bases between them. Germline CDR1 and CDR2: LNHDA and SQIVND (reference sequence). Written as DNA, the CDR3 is TGTGCCAGTAGTACGTCGTATAACAATGAGCAGTTCTTC. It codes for CASSTSYNNEQFF.

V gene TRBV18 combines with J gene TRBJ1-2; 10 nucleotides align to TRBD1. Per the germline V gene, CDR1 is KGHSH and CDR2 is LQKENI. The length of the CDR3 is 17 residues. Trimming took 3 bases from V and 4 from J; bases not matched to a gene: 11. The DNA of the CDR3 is TGTGCCAGCTCACCCTTCGGACGACAGGGGGCGAGCTATGGCTACACCTTC. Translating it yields CASSPFGRQGASYGYTF.

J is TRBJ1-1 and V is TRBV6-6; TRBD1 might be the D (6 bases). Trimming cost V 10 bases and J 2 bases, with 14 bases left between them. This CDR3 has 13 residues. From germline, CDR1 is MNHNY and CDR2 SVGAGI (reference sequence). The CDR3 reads CATRWTANTEAFF. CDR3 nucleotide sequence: TGTGCCACACGCTGGACAGCCAACACTGAAGCTTTCTTT.

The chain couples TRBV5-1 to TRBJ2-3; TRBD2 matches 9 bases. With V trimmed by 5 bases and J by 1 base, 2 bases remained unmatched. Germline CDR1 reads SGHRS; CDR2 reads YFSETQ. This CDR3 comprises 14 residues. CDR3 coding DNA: TGCGCCAGCAGAGCGGGGGGACGCACAGATACGCAGTATTTT. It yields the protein CASRAGGRTDTQYF. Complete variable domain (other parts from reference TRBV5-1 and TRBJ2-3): KAGVTQTPRYLIKTRGQQVTLSCSPISGHRSVSWYQQTPGQGLQFLFEYFSETQRNKGNFPGRFSGRQFSNSRSEMNVSTLELGDSALYLCASRAGGRTDTQYFGPGTRLTVL.

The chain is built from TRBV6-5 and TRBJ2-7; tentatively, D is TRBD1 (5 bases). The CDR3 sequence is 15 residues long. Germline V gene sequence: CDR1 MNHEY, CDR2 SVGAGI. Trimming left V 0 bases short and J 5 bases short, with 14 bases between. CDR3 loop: CASSYSQGSRNEQYF. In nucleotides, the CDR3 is TGTGCCAGCAGTTACTCCCAGGGCAGTCGGAACGAGCAGTACTTC.

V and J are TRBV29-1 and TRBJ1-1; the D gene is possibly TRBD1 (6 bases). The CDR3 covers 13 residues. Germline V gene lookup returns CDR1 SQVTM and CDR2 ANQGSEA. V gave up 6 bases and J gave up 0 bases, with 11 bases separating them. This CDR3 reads CSVDRELNTEAFF. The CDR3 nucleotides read TGCAGCGTGGACAGAGAGCTGAACACTGAAGCTTTCTTT.

The CDR3 loop reads CASSIVGATGKMSTEAFF. CDR3 bases: TGTGCCAGTAGTATAGTAGGGGCTACAGGGAAGATGAGCACTGAAGCTTTCTTT. The V call is TRBV19, the J call TRBJ1-1, with D tentatively TRBD1 (6 bases). V shed 1 base and J shed 4 bases, with 22 bases lying between them. The CDR3 contains 18 residues. Germline CDR1 and CDR2: LNHDA and SQIVND (reference sequence).

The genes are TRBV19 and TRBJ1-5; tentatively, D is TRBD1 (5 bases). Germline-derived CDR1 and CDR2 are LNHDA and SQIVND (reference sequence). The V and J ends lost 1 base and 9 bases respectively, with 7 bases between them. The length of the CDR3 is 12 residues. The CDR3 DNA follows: TGTGCCAGTAGTATAGTGGGGGGGCCCCAGCATTTT. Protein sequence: CASSIVGGPQHF. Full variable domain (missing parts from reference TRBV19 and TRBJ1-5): DGGITQSPKYLFRKEGQNVTLSCEQNLNHDAMYWYRQDPGQGLRLIYYSQIVNDFQKGDIAEGYSVSREKKESFPLTVTSAQKNPTAFYLCASSIVGGPQHFGDGTRLSIL.

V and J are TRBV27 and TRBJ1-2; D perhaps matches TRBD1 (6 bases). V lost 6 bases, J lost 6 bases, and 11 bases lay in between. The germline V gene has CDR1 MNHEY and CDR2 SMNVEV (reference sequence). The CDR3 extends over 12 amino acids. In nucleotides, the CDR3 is TGTGCCAGCAGAACTAACAGGGATGGCTACACCTTC. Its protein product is CASRTNRDGYTF.

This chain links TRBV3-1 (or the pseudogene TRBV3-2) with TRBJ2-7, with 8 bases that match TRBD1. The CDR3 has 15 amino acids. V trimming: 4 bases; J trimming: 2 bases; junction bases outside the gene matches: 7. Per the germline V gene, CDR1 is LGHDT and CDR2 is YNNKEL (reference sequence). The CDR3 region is CASSPRDRRPYEQYF. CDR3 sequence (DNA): TGTGCCAGCAGCCCCCGGGACAGGCGACCCTACGAGCAGTACTTC.

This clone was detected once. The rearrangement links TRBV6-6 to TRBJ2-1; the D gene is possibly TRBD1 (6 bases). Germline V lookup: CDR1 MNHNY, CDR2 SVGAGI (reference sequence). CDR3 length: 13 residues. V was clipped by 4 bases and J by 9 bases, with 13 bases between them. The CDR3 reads CASSSLTGGEQFF. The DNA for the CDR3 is TGTGCCAGCAGTTCCCTGACAGGCGGTGAGCAGTTCTTC.

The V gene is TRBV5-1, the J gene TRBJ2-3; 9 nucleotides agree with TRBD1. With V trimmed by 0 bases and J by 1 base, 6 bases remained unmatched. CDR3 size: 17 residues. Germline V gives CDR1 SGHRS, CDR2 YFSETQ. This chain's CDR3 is CASSLAGQGYGTDTQYF. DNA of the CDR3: TGCGCCAGCAGCTTGGCAGGACAGGGGTACGGCACAGATACGCAGTATTTT.

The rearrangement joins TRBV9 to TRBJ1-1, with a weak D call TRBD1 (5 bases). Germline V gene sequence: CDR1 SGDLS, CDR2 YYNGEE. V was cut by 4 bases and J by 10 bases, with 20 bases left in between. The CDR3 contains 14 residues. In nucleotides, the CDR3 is TGTGCCAGCAGCTCATGGGAGGGAGGGCAGGGAGCTTTCTTT. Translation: CASSSWEGGQGAFF.

In DNA form, the CDR3 reads TGTGCCAGCTCACCACCGTCTCGGGGGGGCACGACAGATACGCAGTATTTT. It codes for CASSPPSRGGTTDTQYF. The V and J genes are TRBV18 and TRBJ2-3; TRBD2 agrees at 8 bases. The germline gives CDR1 KGHSH, CDR2 LQKENI. The junction had 8 bases not matched to a gene; V was cut back by 0 bases and J by 3 bases. This CDR3 is built from 17 residues.

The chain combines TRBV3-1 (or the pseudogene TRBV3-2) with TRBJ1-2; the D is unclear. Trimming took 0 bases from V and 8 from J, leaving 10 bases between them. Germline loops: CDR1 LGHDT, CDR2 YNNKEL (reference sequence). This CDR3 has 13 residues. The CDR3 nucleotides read TGTGCCAGCAGCCAAGATCGACAAAGGGGCTACACCTTC. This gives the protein CASSQDRQRGYTF.

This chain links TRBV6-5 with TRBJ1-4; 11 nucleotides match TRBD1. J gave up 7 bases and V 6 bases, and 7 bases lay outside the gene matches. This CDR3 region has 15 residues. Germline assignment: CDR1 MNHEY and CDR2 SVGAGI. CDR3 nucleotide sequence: TGTGCCAGCAGCCTGGGACAGGGGGTTATTGAAAAACTGTTTTTT. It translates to CASSLGQGVIEKLFF.

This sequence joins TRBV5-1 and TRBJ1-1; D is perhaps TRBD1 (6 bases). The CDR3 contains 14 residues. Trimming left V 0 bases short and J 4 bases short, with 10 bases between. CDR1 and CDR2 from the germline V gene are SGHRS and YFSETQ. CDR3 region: CASSLARGGTEAFF. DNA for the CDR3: TGCGCCAGCAGCTTGGCCAGAGGGGGCACTGAAGCTTTCTTT.

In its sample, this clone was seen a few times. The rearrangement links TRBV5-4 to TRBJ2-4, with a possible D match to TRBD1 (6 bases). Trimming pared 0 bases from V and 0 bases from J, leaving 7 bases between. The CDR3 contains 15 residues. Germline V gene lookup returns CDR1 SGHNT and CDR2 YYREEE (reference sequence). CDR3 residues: CASSLGGQAKNIQYF. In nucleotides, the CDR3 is TGTGCCAGCAGCTTGGGGGGGCAAGCCAAAAACATTCAGTACTTC. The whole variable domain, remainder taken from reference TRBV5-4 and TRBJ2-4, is ETGVTQSPTHLIKTRGQQVTLRCSSQSGHNTVSWYQQALGQGPQFIFQYYREEENGRGNFPPRFSGLQFPNYSSELNVNALELDDSALYLCASSLGGQAKNIQYFGAGTRLSVL.

CDR3 in DNA: TGTGCCAGCAGTTTGGACAGGGTGATTATGGAAGCTTTCTTT. It specifies CASSLDRVIMEAFF. The V call is TRBV28, the J call TRBJ1-1, with 8 bases fitting TRBD1. The germline V gene has CDR1 MDHEN and CDR2 SYDVKM. Trimming took 3 bases from V and 8 from J; bases not matched to a gene: 8. The CDR3 consists of 14 residues.

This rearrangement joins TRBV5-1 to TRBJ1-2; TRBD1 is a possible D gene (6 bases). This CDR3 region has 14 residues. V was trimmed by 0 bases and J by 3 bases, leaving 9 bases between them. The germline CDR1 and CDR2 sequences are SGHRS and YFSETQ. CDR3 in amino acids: CASSLAWTDYGYTF. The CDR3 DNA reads TGCGCCAGCAGCTTGGCGTGGACAGACTATGGCTACACCTTC.

The CDR3 here is CAWMTGGYNEQFF. Here the CDR3 DNA reads TGTGCCTGGATGACAGGGGGCTACAATGAGCAGTTCTTC. J is TRBJ2-1 and V is TRBV30; 9 nucleotides align to TRBD1. Per the germline V gene, CDR1 is GTSNPN and CDR2 is SVGIG (reference sequence). The CDR3 loop spans 13 amino acids. V was clipped by 4 bases and J by 3 bases; unmatched bases: 1.

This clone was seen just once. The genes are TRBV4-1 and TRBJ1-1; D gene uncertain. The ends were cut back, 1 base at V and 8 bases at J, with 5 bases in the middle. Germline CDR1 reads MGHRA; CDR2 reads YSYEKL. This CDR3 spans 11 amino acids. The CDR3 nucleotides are TGCGCCAGCAGCCAAGGAGGGGAAGCTTTCTTT. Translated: CASSQGGEAFF.

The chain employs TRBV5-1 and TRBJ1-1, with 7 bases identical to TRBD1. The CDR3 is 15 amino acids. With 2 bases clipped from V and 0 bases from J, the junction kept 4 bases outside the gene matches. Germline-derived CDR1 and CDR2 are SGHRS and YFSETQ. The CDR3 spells CASSFTQGMNTEAFF. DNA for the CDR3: TGCGCCAGCAGCTTCACACAGGGGATGAACACTGAAGCTTTCTTT.